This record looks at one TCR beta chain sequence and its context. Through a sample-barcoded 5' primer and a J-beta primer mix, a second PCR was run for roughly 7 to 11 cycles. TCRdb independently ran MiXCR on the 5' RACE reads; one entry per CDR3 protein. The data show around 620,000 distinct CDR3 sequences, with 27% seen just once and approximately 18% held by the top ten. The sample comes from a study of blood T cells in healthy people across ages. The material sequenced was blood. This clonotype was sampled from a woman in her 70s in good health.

The CDR3 nucleotides read TGCGCCAGCAGCCAAGCAGGAGGGACAGGGGTAGAAAAACTGTTTTTT. It encodes CASSQAGGTGVEKLFF. This sequence joins TRBV4-1 and TRBJ1-4; 10 nucleotides match TRBD1. Losses at the gene ends were 1 base for V and 8 bases for J; bases not matched to a gene: 7. The germline CDR1 and CDR2 sequences are MGHRA and YSYEKL. CDR3 length: 16 amino acids.